This entry describes one TCR beta chain. The sample holds a few counts of this clone. Its recognized antigen is unknown. Base-call qualities are not available, and no considerably larger clone is one nucleotide away. This entry is derived from a study of T cell changes during pregnancy in multiple sclerosis (dated by TCRdb to the late 2010s). General notes on the study: The study examined how the T cell repertoire changed over the course of pregnancy in women with multiple sclerosis.

The CDR3 runs 15 amino acids, cysteine and phenylalanine included. Only the CDR3 region is kept as DNA, spanning 45 bases read in frame from base 1. CDR1 and CDR2, looked up from the germline V gene, are SGDLS and YYNGEE. The V end loses 0 bases and the J end loses 0 bases, and a stretch of 7 bases separates them. Library generation was performed with the immunoSEQ multiplex PCR assay. As stored in TCRdb, this immuneACCESS dataset retains in-frame rearrangements with V and J assigned. A fraction of the clones does not appear; measured against another copy, unresolved V genes explain less than half of the discrepancy, and the remainder lacks a known reason. Within this sample are more than 90,000 clones, with about 92% of them counted one time only. More than 1.5% of the sample is taken by the ten largest.

The sequence came from a female donor with multiple sclerosis, enrolled in a pregnancy study. The sample here was peripheral blood, taken in the first trimester of pregnancy. The chain is encoded by TRBV9 joined to TRBJ2-1; no D gene call is confident. The DNA sequence is TGTGCCAGCAGCGTAGGCGATAGCTCCTACAATGAGCAGTTCTTC. It codes for CASSVGDSSYNEQFF.